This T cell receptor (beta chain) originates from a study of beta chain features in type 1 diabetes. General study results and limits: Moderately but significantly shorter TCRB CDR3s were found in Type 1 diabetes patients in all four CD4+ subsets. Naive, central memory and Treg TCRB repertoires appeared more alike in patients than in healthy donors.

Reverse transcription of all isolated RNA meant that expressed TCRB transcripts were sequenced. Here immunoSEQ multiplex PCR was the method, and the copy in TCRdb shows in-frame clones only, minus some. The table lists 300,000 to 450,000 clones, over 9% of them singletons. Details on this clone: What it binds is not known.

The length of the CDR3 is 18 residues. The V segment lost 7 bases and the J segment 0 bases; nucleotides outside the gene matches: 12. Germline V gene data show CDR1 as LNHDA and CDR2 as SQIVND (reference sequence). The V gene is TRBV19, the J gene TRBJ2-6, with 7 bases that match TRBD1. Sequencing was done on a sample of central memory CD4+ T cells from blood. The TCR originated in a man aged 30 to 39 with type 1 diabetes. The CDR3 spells CASISTGTDRSGANVLTF. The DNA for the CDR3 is TGTGCCAGTATTTCCACCGGGACAGATCGCTCTGGGGCCAACGTCCTGACTTTC.